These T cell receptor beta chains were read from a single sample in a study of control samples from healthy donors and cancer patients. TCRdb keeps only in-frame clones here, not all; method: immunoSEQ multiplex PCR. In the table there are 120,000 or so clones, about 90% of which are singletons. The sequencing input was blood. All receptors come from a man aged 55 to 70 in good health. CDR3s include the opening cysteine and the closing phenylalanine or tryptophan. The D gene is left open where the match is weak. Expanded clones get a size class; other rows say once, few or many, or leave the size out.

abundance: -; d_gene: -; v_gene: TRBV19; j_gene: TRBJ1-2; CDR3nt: TGTGCCAGTAGTATTCTCGCAGGGCCCTATGGCTACACCTTC; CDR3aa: CASSILAGPYGYTF
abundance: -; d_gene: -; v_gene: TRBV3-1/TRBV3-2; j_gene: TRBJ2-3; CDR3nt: TGTGCCAGCAGCCAAGATCTCGGGACCACAGATACGCAGTATTTT; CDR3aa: CASSQDLGTTDTQYF
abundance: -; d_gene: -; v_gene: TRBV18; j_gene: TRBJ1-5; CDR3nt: TGTGCCAGCTCACCATATGAGGGAGGGAATCAGCCCCAGCATTTT; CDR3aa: CASSPYEGGNQPQHF
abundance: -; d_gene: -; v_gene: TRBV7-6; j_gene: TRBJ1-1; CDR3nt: TGTGCCAGCAGCTCATCGCCCCTGAACACTGAAGCTTTCTTT; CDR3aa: CASSSSPLNTEAFF
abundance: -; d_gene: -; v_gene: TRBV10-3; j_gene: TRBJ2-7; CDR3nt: TGTGCCATCAGTGCCGAGAGAACCTACGAGCAGTACTTC; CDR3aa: CAISAERTYEQYF
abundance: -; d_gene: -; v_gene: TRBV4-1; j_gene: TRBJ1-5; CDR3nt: TGCGCCAGCAGCCACGGGGACACGCATCAGCCCCAGCATTTT; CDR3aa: CASSHGDTHQPQHF
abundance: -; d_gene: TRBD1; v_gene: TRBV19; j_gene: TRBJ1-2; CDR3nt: TGTGCCTCCTTCGAGCCTGACAGGGTGTATGGCTACACCTTC; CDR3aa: CASFEPDRVYGYTF
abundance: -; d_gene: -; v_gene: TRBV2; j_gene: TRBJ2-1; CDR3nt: TGTGCCAGCAGTGAAAATGGGTTTGAGCAGTTCTTC; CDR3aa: CASSENGFEQFF
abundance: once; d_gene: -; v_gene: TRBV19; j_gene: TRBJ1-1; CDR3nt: TGTGCCAGTAGTATAAGAGGTTCAATGAACACTGAAGCTTTCTTT; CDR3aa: CASSIRGSMNTEAFF
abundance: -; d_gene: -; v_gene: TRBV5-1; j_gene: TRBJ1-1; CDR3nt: TGCGCCAGCAGCTCCCACAGCTTGAACACTGAAGCTTTCTTT; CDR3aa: CASSSHSLNTEAFF
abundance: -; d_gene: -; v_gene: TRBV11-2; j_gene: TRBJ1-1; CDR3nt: TGTGCCAGCAGCTTCCAGGTGACAGGTCGGCAAGCTTTCTTT; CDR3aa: CASSFQVTGRQAFF
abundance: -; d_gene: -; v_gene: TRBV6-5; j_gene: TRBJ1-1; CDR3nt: TGTGCCAGCAGTCGGGGTAGGGTCGAAGCTTTCTTT; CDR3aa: CASSRGRVEAFF
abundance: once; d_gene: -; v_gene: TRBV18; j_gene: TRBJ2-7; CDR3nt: TGTGCCAGCTCACCTCGCCGGGGCGAGCAGTACTTC; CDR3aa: CASSPRRGEQYF
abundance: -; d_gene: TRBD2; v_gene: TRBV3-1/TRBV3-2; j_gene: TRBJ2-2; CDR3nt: TGTGCCAGCAGGCGACTAGCGGGGGGCCTGAACACCGGGGAGCTGTTTTTT; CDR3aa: CASRRLAGGLNTGELFF
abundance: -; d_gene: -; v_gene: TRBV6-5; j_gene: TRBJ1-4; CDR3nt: TGTGCCAGCAGATGGTCCGGGGGAACTAATGAAAAACTGTTTTTT; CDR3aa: CASRWSGGTNEKLFF
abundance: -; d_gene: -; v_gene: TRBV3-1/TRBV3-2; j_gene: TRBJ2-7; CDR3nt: TGTGCCAGCAGCCAGGTGAACGAGCAGTACTTC; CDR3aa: CASSQVNEQYF
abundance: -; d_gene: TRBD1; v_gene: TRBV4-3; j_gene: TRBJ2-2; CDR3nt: TGCGCCAGCAGCCAAACCGGTGCGACAGGGGGCTACACCGGGGAGCTGTTTTTT; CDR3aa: CASSQTGATGGYTGELFF
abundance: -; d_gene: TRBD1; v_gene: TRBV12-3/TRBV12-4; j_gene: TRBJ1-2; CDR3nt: TGTGCCAGCCGGGCGGGACAGACCTCTGGCTACACCTTC; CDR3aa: CASRAGQTSGYTF
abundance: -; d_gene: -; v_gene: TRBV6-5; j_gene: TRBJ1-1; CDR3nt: TGTGCCAGCCATGGGGCGGGGAACACTGAAGCTTTCTTT; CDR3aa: CASHGAGNTEAFF
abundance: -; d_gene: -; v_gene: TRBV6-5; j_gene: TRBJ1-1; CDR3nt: TGTGCCAGCAGTATACGCACTGAAGCTTTCTTT; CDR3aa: CASSIRTEAFF
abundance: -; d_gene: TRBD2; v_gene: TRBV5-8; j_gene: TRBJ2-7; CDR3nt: TGTGCCAGCAGCCTGGGAATGGGAGGGGAGAGGAACGAGCAGTACTTC; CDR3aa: CASSLGMGGERNEQYF
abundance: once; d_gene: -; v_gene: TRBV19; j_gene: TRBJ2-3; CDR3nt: TGTGCCAGTAGTATGTATGGGAAAAGAAGCACAGATACGCAGTATTTT; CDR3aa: CASSMYGKRSTDTQYF
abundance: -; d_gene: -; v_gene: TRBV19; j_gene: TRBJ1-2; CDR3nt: TGTGCCAGTAGTCTGGATGTCTCTGGCATCTATGGCTACACCTTC; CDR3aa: CASSLDVSGIYGYTF
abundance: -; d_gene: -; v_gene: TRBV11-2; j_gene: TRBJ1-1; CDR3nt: TGTGCCAGCAGCTCTATTGGGGGTGAAGCTTTCTTT; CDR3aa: CASSSIGGEAFF
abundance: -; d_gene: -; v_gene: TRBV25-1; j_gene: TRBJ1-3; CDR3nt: TGTGCCAGCACAGGGTTCGGAAACACCATATATTTT; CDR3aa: CASTGFGNTIYF
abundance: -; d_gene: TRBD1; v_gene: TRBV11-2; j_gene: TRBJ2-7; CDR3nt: TGTGCCAGCAGCTTCTCCCCTTTCCCGGGACAGGGGGACGAGCAGTACTTC; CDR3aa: CASSFSPFPGQGDEQYF
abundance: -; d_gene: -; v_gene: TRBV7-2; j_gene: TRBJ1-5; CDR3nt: TGTGCCAGCAGCTTAGGAGTTTGGGCGGGATTGGGCAATCAGCCCCAGCATTTT; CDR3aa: CASSLGVWAGLGNQPQHF
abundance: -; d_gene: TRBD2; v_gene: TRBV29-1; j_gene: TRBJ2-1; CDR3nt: TGCAGCCTCTGGGGCGGGGGGACGTCGAGTGAGCAGTTCTTC; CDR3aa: CSLWGGGTSSEQFF
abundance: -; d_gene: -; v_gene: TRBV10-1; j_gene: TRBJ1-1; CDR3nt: TGCGCCAGCAGTATGGGGAGAGGGACTGAAGCTTTCTTT; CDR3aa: CASSMGRGTEAFF
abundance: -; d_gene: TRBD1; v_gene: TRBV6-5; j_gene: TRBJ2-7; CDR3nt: TGTGCCACCCTGGGGGGGACAGGGGTCGAGCAGTACTTC; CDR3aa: CATLGGTGVEQYF
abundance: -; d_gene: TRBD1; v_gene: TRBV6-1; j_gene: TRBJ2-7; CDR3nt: TGTGCCAGCAGTGACGAGGGGGCTCGGTTATCCTACGAGCAGTACTTC; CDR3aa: CASSDEGARLSYEQYF
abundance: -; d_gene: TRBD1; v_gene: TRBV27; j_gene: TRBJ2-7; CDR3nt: TGTGCCAGCAGTTTATATGGCGTGGGACAGGGCCCCTACGAGCAGTACTTC; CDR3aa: CASSLYGVGQGPYEQYF
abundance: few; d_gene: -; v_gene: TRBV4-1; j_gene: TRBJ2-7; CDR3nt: TGCGCCAGCAGCCAAGATGACAGGTCGACCTACGAGCAGTACTTC; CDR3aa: CASSQDDRSTYEQYF